One sample yielded the 8 T cell receptor beta chains listed below, sequenced in a study of cytotoxic CD8 clonotypes in ibrutinib-treated CLL. Using immunoSEQ multiplex PCR, the repertoire was profiled, and TCRdb retains in-frame clones only, with some absent. This sample has 30,000 to 50,000 clones, with about 70% found just once. This material consisted of PBMCs, taken at disease progression, from a patient treated with ibrutinib. These receptors came from a human donor with chronic lymphocytic leukemia.

By share, this clone counts as medium-sized. V is TRBV10-1 and J is TRBJ1-6, with D uncertain. This CDR3 has 14 amino acids. Germline loops: CDR1 WNHNN, CDR2 SYGVQD (reference sequence). Trimming pared 4 bases from V and 5 bases from J, leaving 9 bases between. CDR3 sequence: CASSVGQNNSPLHF. CDR3 bases: TGCGCCAGCAGTGTTGGGCAGAATAATTCACCCCTCCACTTT.

This clone was detected only a few times. J is TRBJ2-3 and V is TRBV19, with TRBD2 as a possible D gene (6 bases). The V gene's germline CDR1 is LNHDA and CDR2 SQIVND (reference sequence). The CDR3 runs to 13 residues. Trimming took off 7 bases at V and 3 bases at J, with 11 bases between the two ends. CDR3 sequence reads: CASKAGNTDTQYF. The CDR3 DNA sequence: TGTGCCAGTAAGGCGGGGAATACAGATACGCAGTATTTT.

This chain uses TRBV18 with TRBJ1-5; D might be TRBD1 (5 bases). Germline V lookup: CDR1 KGHSH, CDR2 LQKENI. The V gene lost 1 base and the J gene lost 4 bases, with 11 bases spanning the gap. The CDR3 has 15 amino acids. DNA of the CDR3: TGTGCCAGCTCACCACAGGGGAACGGGAATCAGCCCCAGCATTTT. Its protein is CASSPQGNGNQPQHF.

In its sample, this clone was seen a few times. V and J are TRBV11-3 and TRBJ1-1; no definite D call. Trimming shortened V by 5 bases and J by 2 bases, and 27 bases separated the two germline ends. This CDR3 spans 19 amino acids. The germline V gene encodes CDR1 SGHNT and CDR2 YENEEA. CDR3 amino acids: CASSPSGGSSGRYNTEAFF. CDR3 sequence (DNA): TGTGCCAGCAGCCCCAGTGGAGGGTCGTCGGGTCGGTATAACACTGAAGCTTTCTTT.

The CDR3: CASSFLTGNTEAFF. The CDR3 coding sequence is TGTGCCAGCAGCTTCCTTACGGGGAACACTGAAGCTTTCTTT. The V call is TRBV11-2, the J call TRBJ1-1; D uncertain. CDR1 SGHAT and CDR2 FQNNGV come from the germline V gene. The CDR3 is made up of 14 amino acids. Trimming took off 3 bases at V and 1 base at J, with 9 bases between the two ends.

This clone was picked up a small number of times. V usage is TRBV6-5 and J usage is TRBJ1-3; D is undetermined. Deletions cut 2 bases from V and 2 bases from J, with 10 bases between. This CDR3 contains 15 residues. Germline values: CDR1 MNHEY, CDR2 SVGAGI. Here the CDR3 reads CASSYARHTGNTIYF. CDR3 in DNA: TGTGCCAGCAGTTACGCCAGACACACTGGAAACACCATATATTTT.

In this sample, this clone turned up once. The genes are TRBV28 and TRBJ1-2; tentatively, D is TRBD1 (6 bases). The CDR3 runs to 15 residues. Germline V gene data show CDR1 as MDHEN and CDR2 as SYDVKM. V lost 9 bases and J 4 bases, leaving 21 bases between the germline ends. CDR3 sequence reads: CASTMAGARSYGYTF. The DNA of the CDR3 is TGTGCCAGTACAATGGCAGGGGCGCGGAGCTATGGCTACACCTTC.

The V and J genes are TRBV10-3 and TRBJ2-3; D may be TRBD1 (6 bases). Germline loops: CDR1 ENHRY, CDR2 SYGVKD. This CDR3 region has 16 residues. The V and J ends lost 5 bases and 6 bases respectively, with 21 bases between them. CDR3: CAISPSGAGFLDTQYF. In DNA form, the CDR3 reads TGTGCCATCAGTCCATCAGGGGCAGGGTTTCTGGATACGCAGTATTTT.